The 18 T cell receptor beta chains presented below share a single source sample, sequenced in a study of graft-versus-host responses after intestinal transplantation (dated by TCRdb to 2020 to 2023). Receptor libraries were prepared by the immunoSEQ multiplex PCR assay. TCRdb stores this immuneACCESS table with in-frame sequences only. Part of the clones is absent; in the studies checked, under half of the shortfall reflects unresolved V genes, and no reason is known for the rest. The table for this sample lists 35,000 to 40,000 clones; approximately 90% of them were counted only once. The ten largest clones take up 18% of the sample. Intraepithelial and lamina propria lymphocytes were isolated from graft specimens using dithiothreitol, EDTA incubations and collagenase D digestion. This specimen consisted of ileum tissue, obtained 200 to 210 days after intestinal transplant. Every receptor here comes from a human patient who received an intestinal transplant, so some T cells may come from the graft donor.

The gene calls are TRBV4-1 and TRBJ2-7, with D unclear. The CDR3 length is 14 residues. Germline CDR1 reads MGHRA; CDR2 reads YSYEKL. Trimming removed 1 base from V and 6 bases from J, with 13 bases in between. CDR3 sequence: CASSQGFGPSEQYF. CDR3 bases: TGCGCCAGCAGCCAAGGTTTTGGTCCCTCCGAGCAGTACTTC.

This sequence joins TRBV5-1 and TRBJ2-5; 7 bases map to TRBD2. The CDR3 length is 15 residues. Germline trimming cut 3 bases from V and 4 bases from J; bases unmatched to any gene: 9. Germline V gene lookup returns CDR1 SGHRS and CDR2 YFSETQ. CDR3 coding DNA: TGCGCCAGCAGCTCTTGGGGGGGGAAGGGAGAGACCCAGTACTTC. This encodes CASSSWGGKGETQYF.

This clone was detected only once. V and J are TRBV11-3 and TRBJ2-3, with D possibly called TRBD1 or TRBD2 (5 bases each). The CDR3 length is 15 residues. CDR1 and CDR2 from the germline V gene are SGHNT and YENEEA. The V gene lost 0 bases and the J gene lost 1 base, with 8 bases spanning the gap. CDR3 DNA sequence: TGTGCCAGCAGCTTAGAGGGACGGGGCACAGATACGCAGTATTTT. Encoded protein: CASSLEGRGTDTQYF.

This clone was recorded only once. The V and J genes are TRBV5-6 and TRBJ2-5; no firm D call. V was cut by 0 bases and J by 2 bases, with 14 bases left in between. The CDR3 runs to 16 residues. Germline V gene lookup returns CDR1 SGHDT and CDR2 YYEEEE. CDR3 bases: TGTGCCAGCAGCTTGGCGGGTTTCTCTTCACAAGAGACCCAGTACTTC. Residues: CASSLAGFSSQETQYF.

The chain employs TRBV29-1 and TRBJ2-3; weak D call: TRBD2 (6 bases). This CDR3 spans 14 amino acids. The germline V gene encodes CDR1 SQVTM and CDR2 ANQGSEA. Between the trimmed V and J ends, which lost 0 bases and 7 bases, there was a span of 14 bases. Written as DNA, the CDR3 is TGCAGCGTTGAAGATGGGACTCGTTTGAATACGCAGTATTTT. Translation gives CSVEDGTRLNTQYF.

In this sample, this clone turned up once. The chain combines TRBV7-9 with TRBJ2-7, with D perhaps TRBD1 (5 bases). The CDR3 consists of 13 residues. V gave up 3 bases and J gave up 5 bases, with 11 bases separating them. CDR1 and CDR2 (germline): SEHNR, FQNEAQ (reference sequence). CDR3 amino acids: CASSFSGFHEQYF. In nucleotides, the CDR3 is TGTGCCAGCAGCTTTTCAGGGTTCCACGAGCAGTACTTC.

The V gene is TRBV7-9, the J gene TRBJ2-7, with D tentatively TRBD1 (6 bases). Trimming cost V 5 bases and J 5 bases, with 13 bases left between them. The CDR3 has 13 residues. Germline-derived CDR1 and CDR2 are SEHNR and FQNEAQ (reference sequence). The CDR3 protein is CASSPGQRHEQYF. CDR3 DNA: TGTGCCAGCAGCCCAGGACAGAGGCACGAGCAGTACTTC.

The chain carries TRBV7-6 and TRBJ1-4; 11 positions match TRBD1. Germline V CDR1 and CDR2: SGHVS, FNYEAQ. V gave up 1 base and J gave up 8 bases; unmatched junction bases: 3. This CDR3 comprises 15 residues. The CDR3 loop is CASSLGGTGGEKLFF. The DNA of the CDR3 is TGTGCCAGCAGCTTAGGAGGGACAGGGGGGGAAAAACTGTTTTTT.

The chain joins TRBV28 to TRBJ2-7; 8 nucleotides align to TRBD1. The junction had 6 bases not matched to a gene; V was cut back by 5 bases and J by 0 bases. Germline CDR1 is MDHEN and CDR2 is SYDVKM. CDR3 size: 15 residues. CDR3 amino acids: CASSLRDRPSYEQYF. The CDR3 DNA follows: TGTGCCAGCAGTCTCCGGGACAGGCCCTCCTACGAGCAGTACTTC.

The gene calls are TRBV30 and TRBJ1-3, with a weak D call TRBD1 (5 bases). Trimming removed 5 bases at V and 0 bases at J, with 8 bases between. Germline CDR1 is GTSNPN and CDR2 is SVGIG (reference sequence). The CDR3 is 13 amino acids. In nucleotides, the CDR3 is TGTGCCTGGGACAGCTCCTCTGGAAACACCATATATTTT. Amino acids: CAWDSSSGNTIYF.

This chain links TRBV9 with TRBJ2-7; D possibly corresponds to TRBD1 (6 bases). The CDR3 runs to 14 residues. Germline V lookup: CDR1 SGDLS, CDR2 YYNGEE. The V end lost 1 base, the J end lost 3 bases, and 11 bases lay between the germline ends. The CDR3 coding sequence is TGTGCCAGCAGCGTAACAGGGTGGGACTACGAGCAGTACTTC. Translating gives CASSVTGWDYEQYF.

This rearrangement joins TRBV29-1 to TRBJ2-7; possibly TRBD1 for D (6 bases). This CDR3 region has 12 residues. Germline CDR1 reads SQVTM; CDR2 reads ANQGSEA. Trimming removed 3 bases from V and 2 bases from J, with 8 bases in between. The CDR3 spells CSVDEGAYEQYF. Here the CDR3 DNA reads TGCAGCGTTGACGAGGGGGCCTACGAGCAGTACTTC.

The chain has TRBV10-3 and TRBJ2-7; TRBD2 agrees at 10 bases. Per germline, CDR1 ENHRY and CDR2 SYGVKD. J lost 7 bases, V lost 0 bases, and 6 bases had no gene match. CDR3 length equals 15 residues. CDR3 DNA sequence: TGTGCCATCAGTGAGTCAAGCGGGGGGGCGGAGGAGCAGTACTTC. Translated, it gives CAISESSGGAEEQYF.

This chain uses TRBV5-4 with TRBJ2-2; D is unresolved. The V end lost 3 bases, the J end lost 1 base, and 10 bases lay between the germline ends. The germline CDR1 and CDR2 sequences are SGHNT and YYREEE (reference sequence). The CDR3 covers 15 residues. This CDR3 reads CASSSPIQNTGELFF. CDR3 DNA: TGTGCCAGCAGCTCGCCCATACAGAACACCGGGGAGCTGTTTTTT.

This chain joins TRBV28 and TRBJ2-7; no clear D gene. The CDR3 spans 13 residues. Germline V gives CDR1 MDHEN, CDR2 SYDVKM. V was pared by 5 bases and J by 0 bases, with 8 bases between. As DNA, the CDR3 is TGTGCCAGCAGTGTAGACCCCTCCTACGAGCAGTACTTC. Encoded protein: CASSVDPSYEQYF.

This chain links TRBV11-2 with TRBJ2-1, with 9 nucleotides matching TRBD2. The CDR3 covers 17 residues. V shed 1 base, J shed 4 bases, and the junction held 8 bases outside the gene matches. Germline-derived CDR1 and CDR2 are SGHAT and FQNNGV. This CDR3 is CASSLGSASGKYNEQFF. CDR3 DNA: TGTGCCAGCAGCTTAGGTTCCGCTAGCGGGAAATACAATGAGCAGTTCTTC.

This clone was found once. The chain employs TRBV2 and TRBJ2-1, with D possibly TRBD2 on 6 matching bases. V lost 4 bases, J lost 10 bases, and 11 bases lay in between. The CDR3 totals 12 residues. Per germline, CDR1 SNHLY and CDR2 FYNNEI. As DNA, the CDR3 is TGTGCCAGCAGTGCCCCGGGAGAAGAGCAGTTCTTC. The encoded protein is CASSAPGEEQFF.

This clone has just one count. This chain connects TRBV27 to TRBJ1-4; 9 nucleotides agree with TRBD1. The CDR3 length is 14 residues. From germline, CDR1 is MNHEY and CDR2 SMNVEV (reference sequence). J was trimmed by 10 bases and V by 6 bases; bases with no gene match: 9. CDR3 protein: CASSYRGQGLKLFF. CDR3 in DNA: TGTGCCAGCAGCTATCGCGGACAGGGGTTAAAACTGTTTTTT.